Below, 4 T cell receptor beta chains from the same sample are listed, as sequenced in a study of OX40 agonist ivuxolimab in advanced cancers. Generated by immunoSEQ multiplex PCR, the TCRdb table keeps only in-frame clones and is missing some. The top ten hold 30% to 35% of the sample, which has some 33,000 clones, 85% to 90% seen once. Here the sequenced sample was CD4+ or CD8+ T cells sorted from blood, taken in a trial of the OX40 agonist ivuxolimab. These TCRs come from an adult with an advanced solid tumor such as melanoma, head and neck, liver or kidney cancer.

This chain uses TRBV5-6 with TRBJ1-3; weak D call: TRBD1 (6 bases). Per germline, CDR1 SGHDT and CDR2 YYEEEE. The CDR3 runs to 15 residues. V gave up 3 bases and J gave up 0 bases, with 10 bases separating them. CDR3 nucleotide sequence: TGTGCCAGCAGCTGGGGGCCCAACTCTGGAAACACCATATATTTT. It specifies CASSWGPNSGNTIYF.

The CDR3 sequence: CASSRGGGYNEQFF. The CDR3, as DNA: TGCGCCAGCAGCCGGGGCGGGGGGTACAATGAGCAGTTCTTC. V and J are TRBV5-1 and TRBJ2-1; 8 bases line up with TRBD2. Germline V gives CDR1 SGHRS, CDR2 YFSETQ. The CDR3 has 14 residues. V trimming: 4 bases; J trimming: 4 bases; junction bases outside the gene matches: 4. The whole variable domain, remainder taken from reference TRBV5-1 and TRBJ2-1, is KAGVTQTPRYLIKTRGQQVTLSCSPISGHRSVSWYQQTPGQGLQFLFEYFSETQRNKGNFPGRFSGRQFSNSRSEMNVSTLELGDSALYLCASSRGGGYNEQFFGPGTRLTVL.

This clone was found a few times. The V gene is TRBV28, the J gene TRBJ2-4, with D perhaps TRBD2 (6 bases). CDR1 is MDHEN, CDR2 SYDVKM, per germline. Trimming took off 1 base at V and 3 bases at J, with 19 bases between the two ends. The length of the CDR3 is 18 residues. The CDR3: CASSLYGRDWRGKNIQYF. The CDR3 bases are TGTGCCAGCAGTTTATATGGCAGAGATTGGCGGGGCAAAAACATTCAGTACTTC.

This chain joins TRBV27 and TRBJ1-1, with D tentatively TRBD1 (6 bases). Per germline, CDR1 MNHEY and CDR2 SMNVEV (reference sequence). This CDR3 comprises 14 residues. The V gene lost 3 bases and the J gene lost 10 bases, with 18 bases spanning the gap. Here the CDR3 reads CASSFVLGAVSAFF. The CDR3 DNA follows: TGTGCCAGCAGTTTTGTTCTGGGGGCTGTGTCAGCTTTCTTT.